This TCR beta chain was sequenced in a study of T cell repertoires in cytomegalovirus infection. The wider study: CMV infection and matching HLA type were both indicated by public TCR beta signatures.

TCRdb re-called the reads through MiXCR, storing one row per CDR3 protein. The sample contains over 120,000 distinct CDR3 sequences, more than 25% of which appear only once. This clonotype was picked up a small number of times. Its cognate antigen is unknown. Study-level points and caveats: The response measured ex vivo was dominated by TCR beta clonotypes (HLA-C-restricted and CMV-specific).

The CDR3 covers 15 residues. Germline CDR1 MNHEY, CDR2 SMNVEV (reference sequence). The junction had 4 bases not matched to a gene; V was cut back by 3 bases and J by 4 bases. V usage is TRBV27 and J usage is TRBJ2-2; 8 bases are a match to TRBD1. The TCR comes from a human donor in good health (CMV status not recorded). Some clones in this sample may be carry-over from other donors' samples. Sequenced here: CD8+ T cells from cultured PBMCs, sampled from culture after CMV antigen stimulation. DNA of the CDR3: TGTGCCAGCAGTTTTGGGACAGGAGGCACCGGGGAGCTGTTTTTT. Its translation is CASSFGTGGTGELFF.